This is a list of T cell receptor beta chains from one sample in a study of beta chain features in type 1 diabetes. Data came from immunoSEQ multiplex PCR; TCRdb stores just in-frame clones and leaves some out. Here the sample spans hundreds of thousands of clones, around 15% being singletons. The sequenced sample was naive CD4+ T cells from blood. All receptors come from a man between 18 and 29 years old with type 1 diabetes. Both conserved end residues are part of each CDR3. The order of the fields is J gene, V gene, D gene, clone size, CDR3 DNA, CDR3 protein. D genes are given only for firm matches. Some rows mark clone size as missing; the rest say once, few, many or name a class of expanded clone.

TRBJ2-7	TRBV6-6	NA	few	TGTGCCAGCAGTTACGATTCGCAGGGGACGTACTTC	CASSYDSQGTYF
TRBJ1-1	TRBV27	TRBD1	NA	TGTGCCAGCAGTTTAGCCGGGACAGGGGGGGCGTTGTACACTGAAGCTTTCTTT	CASSLAGTGGALYTEAFF
TRBJ2-7	TRBV6-5	NA	NA	TGTGCCAGCAGTTACTCTCCCAGCGTCGGCGAGCAGTACTTC	CASSYSPSVGEQYF
TRBJ1-2	TRBV7-9	NA	NA	TGTGCCAGCAGCTTAGTGGAGACCGGCTACACCTTC	CASSLVETGYTF
TRBJ1-1	TRBV6-5	NA	NA	TGTGCCAGCAGTTATCCCTCCGGGAAGGGAGAAACTGAAGCTTTCTTT	CASSYPSGKGETEAFF
TRBJ1-4	TRBV5-1	NA	NA	TGCGCCAGCAGCTTGGAACAGGGTAATGAAAAACTGTTTTTT	CASSLEQGNEKLFF
TRBJ1-2	TRBV6-5	NA	NA	TGTGCCAGCACGTCAAGGGATGGGGGCTACACCTTC	CASTSRDGGYTF
TRBJ1-2	TRBV2	TRBD1	NA	TGTGCCAGCTCCGGGACAGGGAGAGTAGAGGTCTATGGCTACACCTTC	CASSGTGRVEVYGYTF
TRBJ1-6	TRBV25-1	NA	NA	TGTGCCAGCAGTGAGGGCGGGGCTCCCTATAATTCACCCCTCCACTTT	CASSEGGAPYNSPLHF
TRBJ1-3	TRBV30	NA	NA	TGTGCCGGCTGGGTCCTCAACACCATATATTTT	CAGWVLNTIYF
TRBJ2-1	TRBV7-6	NA	few	TGTGCCAGCAGCTTTCGGCGACTAGATGAGCAGTTCTTC	CASSFRRLDEQFF
TRBJ2-3	TRBV6-5	NA	few	TGTGCCAGCAGTCCAAGCACAGATACGCAGTATTTT	CASSPSTDTQYF
TRBJ1-1	TRBV29-1	NA	few	TGCAGCGCCCAATCCTGGGGGCTGACGGGCACTGAAGCTTTCTTT	CSAQSWGLTGTEAFF
TRBJ1-6	TRBV7-2	NA	NA	TGTGCCAGCAGCTTCGGGGCAGAGCATAATTCACCCCTCCACTTT	CASSFGAEHNSPLHF
TRBJ1-2	TRBV7-2	NA	NA	TGTGCCAGCAGCTTAGGAGGGGTCGGCTATGGCTACACCTTC	CASSLGGVGYGYTF
TRBJ1-1	TRBV29-1	NA	few	TGCAGCGCTGAGATGGGAACAGGGTTGAACACTGAAGCTTTCTTT	CSAEMGTGLNTEAFF
TRBJ1-3	TRBV29-1	NA	few	TGCAGCGTTGTCAACCACTCTGGAAACACCATATATTTT	CSVVNHSGNTIYF
TRBJ1-1	TRBV11-3	TRBD1	NA	TGTGCCAGCACTCTGACAGGGGCGATGAACACTGAAGCTTTCTTT	CASTLTGAMNTEAFF
TRBJ2-1	TRBV12-5	NA	few	TGTGCTAGTGGTTTGGTACTGATAGGAGAAGTCGGTGAGCAGTTCTTC	CASGLVLIGEVGEQFF
TRBJ1-5	TRBV28	NA	NA	TGTGCCAGCAGTTTGAGGGAGCAGCCCCAGCATTTT	CASSLREQPQHF
TRBJ1-4	TRBV2	NA	NA	TGTGCCAGCAGTGCAATCTCGTCTAATGAAAAACTGTTTTTT	CASSAISSNEKLFF
TRBJ2-5	TRBV7-2	NA	NA	TGTGCCAGCTCCCTGGGGGGGCGCCAAGAGACCCAGTACTTC	CASSLGGRQETQYF
TRBJ1-1	TRBV14	NA	NA	TGTGCCAGCAGCCATCCCGGTGGGGCGAACACTGAAGCTTTCTTT	CASSHPGGANTEAFF
TRBJ1-2	TRBV20-1	NA	once	TGCAGTGCGTCCGAAACAGCTGGCTACACCTTC	CSASETAGYTF
TRBJ1-5	TRBV4-1	NA	NA	TGCGCCAGCAGCCAAGACGACCAGGGATACAATCAGCCCCAGCATTTT	CASSQDDQGYNQPQHF
TRBJ2-3	TRBV9	NA	once	TGTGCCAGCAGCCGCACCAGGCCCACAGATACGCAGTATTTT	CASSRTRPTDTQYF
TRBJ1-3	TRBV7-9	NA	few	TGTGCCAGCAGCTTAGAATCGGGGGCGGCTGGAAACACCATATATTTT	CASSLESGAAGNTIYF